This TCR beta chain was sequenced for a study of CD8 T cell repertoires and HIV-1 epitope variants. Study at large: T cells were stimulated with Twenty-five Gag and Nef peptides separately. The baseline condition was 1M T cells left uncultured. Tested: three Gag epitope families, Nef HW9 and YT9.

V lost 5 bases and J lost 7; bases outside the gene matches: 15. Germline values: CDR1 LNHDA, CDR2 SQIVND (reference sequence). The CDR3 covers 17 residues. Sequencing of TCR beta CDR3 used immunoSEQ survey depth. Clones were sequenced by immunoSEQ multiplex PCR, and TCRdb holds only the in-frame ones, with some missing. In the table there are about 95,000 clones, 60% to 80% of which are singletons. Sequenced: uncultured baseline CD8+ T cells from peripheral blood mononuclear cells (PBMCs). The rearrangement joins TRBV19 to TRBJ2-5; 11 nucleotides line up with TRBD2. The TCR sequence derives from a male donor with HIV. CDR3 protein: CASSQEGLAGGLRTQYF. Written as DNA, the CDR3 is TGTGCCAGTAGTCAAGAGGGGCTAGCGGGAGGCCTTCGGACCCAGTACTTC.